Listed here are 12 T cell receptor beta chains from one sample, sequenced in a study of T cell repertoires and leukemia-associated antigens. The antigens for these receptors are not known. TCRdb used MiXCR to reprocess the 5' RACE reads, holding one entry per CDR3 protein. Among around 12,000 distinct CDR3 sequences listed, about two fifths were seen once. The sample consisted of CD3+ T cells sorted from blood and cultured. The receptors here all came from a female donor in good health.

This clonotype is termed medium-sized (0.01 to 0.1%). J is TRBJ2-2 and V is TRBV9, with unresolved D. This CDR3 comprises 12 residues. Germline assignment: CDR1 SGDLS and CDR2 YYNGEE. V was cut by 4 bases and J by 4 bases, with 5 bases left in between. This CDR3 reads CASSTGTGELFF. The CDR3 nucleotides read TGTGCCAGCAGCACGGGCACCGGGGAGCTGTTTTTT.

The genes are TRBV11-3 and TRBJ1-1; 9 nucleotides agree with TRBD1. The CDR3 length is 15 residues. The ends lost 5 bases at V and 1 base at J; junction bases unmatched: 5. Germline V gene lookup returns CDR1 SGHNT and CDR2 YENEEA. The CDR3 loop reads CASSGGTGPNTEAFF. The DNA of the CDR3 is TGTGCCAGCAGCGGCGGGACAGGGCCGAACACTGAAGCTTTCTTT. Using reference TRBV11-3 and TRBJ1-1 for the parts outside the CDR3, the full variable domain is EAGVVQSPRYKIIEKKQPVAFWCNPISGHNTLYWYLQNLGQGPELLIRYENEEAVDDSQLPKDRFSAERLKGVDSTLKIQPAELGDSAVYLCASSGGTGPNTEAFFGQGTRLTVV.

In its sample, this clonotype was seen many times. This sequence joins TRBV30 and TRBJ1-4, with 10 bases aligning to TRBD1. Losses at the gene ends were 3 bases for V and 4 bases for J; bases not matched to a gene: 5. This CDR3 has 15 residues. Germline V gives CDR1 GTSNPN, CDR2 SVGIG (reference sequence). CDR3: CAWRGDRGSNEKLFF. DNA of the CDR3: TGTGCCTGGAGGGGGGACAGGGGAAGTAATGAAAAACTGTTTTTT.

This clonotype qualifies as large. J is TRBJ1-1 and V is TRBV12-3 or TRBV12-4; 9 bases map to TRBD1. J was trimmed by 10 bases and V by 3 bases; bases with no gene match: 9. The CDR3 is made up of 14 amino acids. CDR3 loop: CASSLRTGGAGAFF. The CDR3 DNA reads TGTGCCAGCAGTTTGCGCACAGGGGGCGCCGGAGCTTTCTTT.

The chain uses TRBV6-6 and TRBJ2-3, with D unclear. V was pared by 5 bases and J by 5 bases, with 11 bases between. Germline values: CDR1 MNHNY, CDR2 SVGAGI (reference sequence). CDR3 size: 13 residues. CDR3 coding DNA: TGTGCCAGCAGTCTCTGGCGGAGAGATACGCAGTATTTT. Translated, it gives CASSLWRRDTQYF.

This clonotype is medium-sized within its sample. V and J are TRBV5-1 and TRBJ1-5, with D possibly being TRBD1 (5 bases). Trimming took 3 bases from V and 3 from J, leaving 13 bases between them. Germline V gene data show CDR1 as SGHRS and CDR2 as YFSETQ. This CDR3 is built from 15 residues. The CDR3 region is CASSYGTGYNQPQHF. DNA for the CDR3: TGCGCCAGCAGCTACGGGACGGGATACAATCAGCCCCAGCATTTT.

In this sample, this clonotype is medium-sized. J is TRBJ1-2 and V is TRBV29-1; 10 bases map to TRBD1. Germline values: CDR1 SQVTM, CDR2 ANQGSEA. J lost 8 bases, V lost 6 bases, and 15 bases had no gene match. The CDR3 has 15 residues. CDR3 in amino acids: CSVNYGGTGQGGYTF. Here the CDR3 DNA reads TGCAGCGTCAATTATGGCGGTACGGGACAGGGGGGCTACACCTTC.

Comments on this clonotype: The junction departs from germline at one end; a sequencing error may be responsible. The chain carries TRBV7-9 and TRBJ2-7; D uncertain. Germline CDR1 SEHNR, CDR2 FQNEAQ (reference sequence). The CDR3 loop spans 12 amino acids. The DNA for the CDR3 is TGTGCCAGCAACTTAGTTGGGTGCGAGCAGTACTTC. Translating it yields CASNLVGCEQYF.

This clonotype has ten or more counts. J is TRBJ1-3 and V is TRBV20-1, with D perhaps matching TRBD1 (5 bases). The CDR3 contains 13 residues. Per germline, CDR1 DFQATT and CDR2 SNEGSKA (reference sequence). V gave up 6 bases and J gave up 0 bases, with 9 bases separating them. The CDR3 reads CSASDSSGNTIYF. CDR3 sequence (DNA): TGCAGTGCATCCGACAGCTCTGGAAACACCATATATTTT.

This chain joins TRBV12-3 or TRBV12-4 and TRBJ1-1; the D is unclear. The length of the CDR3 is 12 residues. Trimming pared 4 bases from V and 5 bases from J, leaving 8 bases between. The CDR3 is CASSYVVTEAFF. CDR3 nucleotides: TGTGCCAGCAGTTATGTAGTGACTGAAGCTTTCTTT.

This clonotype was seen just once. At one of its ends the junction is not consistent with the germline gene, which may arise from a read error. The J gene is TRBJ2-3, the V gene TRBV11-2, with TRBD2 as a possible D gene (5 bases). Germline CDR1 reads SGHAT; CDR2 reads FQNNGV. The CDR3 sequence is 14 residues long. CDR3 DNA sequence: TGTGCCAGCAGCTTAAGGAGTAGCGCAGATACGCGGTATTTT. Its translation: CASSLRSSADTRYF.

For this clonotype: One junction end does not reproduce the germline sequence, and a read error may be involved. V is TRBV11-2 and J is TRBJ2-1; the match to TRBD2 covers 10 bases. In germline, CDR1 is SGHAT, CDR2 FQNNGV. There are 15 residues in the CDR3. The DNA for the CDR3 is TGTGCCAGCAGCACCGGACTAGCGGAATACAATGGGCAGTTCTTC. Protein: CASSTGLAEYNGQFF. The full variable domain, completed using reference TRBV11-2 and TRBJ2-1, is EAGVAQSPRYKIIEKRQSVAFWCNPISGHATLYWYQQILGQGPKLLIQFQNNGVVDDSQLPKDRFSAERLKGVDSTLKIQPAKLEDSAVYLCASSTGLAEYNGQFFGPGTRLTVL.